This T cell receptor beta chain originates from a study of blood T cell repertoires in COVID-19. Repertoires were generated with immunoSEQ multiplex PCR, while TCRdb's copy carries only in-frame clones and drops some. This repertoire shows approximately 100,000 clones, 87% found once; its top ten account for more than 4.5%. The V gene's germline CDR1 is MNHEY and CDR2 SVGAGI. CDR3 size: 14 residues. After removal of 6 bases from V and 6 bases from J, the junction contained 4 bases not matched to a gene. The chain is built from TRBV6-5 and TRBJ2-4; 11 bases map to TRBD1. Sequences were obtained from peripheral blood. This sequence originates from a man in his 70s with acute or convalescent COVID-19. CDR3 coding DNA: TGTGCCAGCAGGGTGGGACAGGGGGTAAACATTCAGTACTTC. Translation: CASRVGQGVNIQYF.